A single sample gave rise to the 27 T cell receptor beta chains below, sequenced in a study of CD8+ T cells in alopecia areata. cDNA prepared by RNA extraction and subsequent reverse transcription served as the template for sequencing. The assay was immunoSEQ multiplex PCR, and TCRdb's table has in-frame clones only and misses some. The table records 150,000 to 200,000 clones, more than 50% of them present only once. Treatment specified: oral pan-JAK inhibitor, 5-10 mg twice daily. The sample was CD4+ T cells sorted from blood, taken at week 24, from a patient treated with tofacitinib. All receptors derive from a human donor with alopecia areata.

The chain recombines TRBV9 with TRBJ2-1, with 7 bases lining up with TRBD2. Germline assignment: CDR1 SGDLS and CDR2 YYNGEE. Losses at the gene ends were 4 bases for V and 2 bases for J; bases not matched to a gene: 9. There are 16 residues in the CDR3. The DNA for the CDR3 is TGTGCCAGCAGCCCCTCGGGGGGACTCACCTACAATGAGCAGTTCTTC. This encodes CASSPSGGLTYNEQFF.

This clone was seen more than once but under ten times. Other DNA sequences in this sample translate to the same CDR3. The CDR3 is CSVRTGTDTQYF. CDR3 DNA: TGCAGCGTCCGGACAGGCACAGATACGCAGTATTTT. The chain carries TRBV29-1 and TRBJ2-3, with D tentatively TRBD1 (6 bases). V was shortened by 6 bases and J by 1 base, with 8 bases between the two germline ends. The germline V gene has CDR1 SQVTM and CDR2 ANQGSEA. The CDR3 is 12 residues long.

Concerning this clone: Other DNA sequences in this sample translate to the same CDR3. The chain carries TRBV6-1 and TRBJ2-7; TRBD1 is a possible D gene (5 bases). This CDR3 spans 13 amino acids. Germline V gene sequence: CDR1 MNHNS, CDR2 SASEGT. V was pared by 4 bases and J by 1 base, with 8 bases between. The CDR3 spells CASSGDRSYEQYF. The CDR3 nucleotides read TGTGCCAGCAGTGGCGACAGATCCTACGAGCAGTACTTC.

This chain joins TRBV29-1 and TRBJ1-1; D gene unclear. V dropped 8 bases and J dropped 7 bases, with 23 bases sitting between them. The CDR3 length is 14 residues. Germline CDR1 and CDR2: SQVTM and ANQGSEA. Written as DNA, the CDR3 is TGCAGCACAGACTCCATTGGACGGAAACATGAAGCTTTCTTT. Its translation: CSTDSIGRKHEAFF.

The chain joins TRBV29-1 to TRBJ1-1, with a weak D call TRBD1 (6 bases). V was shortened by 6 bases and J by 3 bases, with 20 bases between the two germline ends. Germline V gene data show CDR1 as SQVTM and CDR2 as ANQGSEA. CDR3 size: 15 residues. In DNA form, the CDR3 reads TGCAGCGTCCAACCAACAGGGTCGGTGGACACTGAAGCTTTCTTT. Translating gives CSVQPTGSVDTEAFF.

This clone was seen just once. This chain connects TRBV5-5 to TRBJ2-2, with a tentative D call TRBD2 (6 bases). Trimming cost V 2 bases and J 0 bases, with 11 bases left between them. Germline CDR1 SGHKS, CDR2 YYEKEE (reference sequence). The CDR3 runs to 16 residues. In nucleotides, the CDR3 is TGTGCCAGCAGCTTCGGGGGAATTACGAACACCGGGGAGCTGTTTTTT. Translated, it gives CASSFGGITNTGELFF.

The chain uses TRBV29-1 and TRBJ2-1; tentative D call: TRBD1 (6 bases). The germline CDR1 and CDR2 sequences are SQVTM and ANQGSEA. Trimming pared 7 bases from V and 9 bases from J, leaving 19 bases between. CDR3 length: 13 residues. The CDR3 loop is CSGGGQGRGEQFF. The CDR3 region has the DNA TGCAGCGGTGGCGGGCAGGGGCGAGGTGAGCAGTTCTTC.

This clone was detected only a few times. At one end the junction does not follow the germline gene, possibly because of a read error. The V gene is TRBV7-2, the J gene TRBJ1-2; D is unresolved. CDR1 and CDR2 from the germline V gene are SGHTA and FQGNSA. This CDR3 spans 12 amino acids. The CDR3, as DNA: TGTGCCAGCAGCTTAGTAGGCGGGCAAATCTTTTTC. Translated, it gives CASSLVGGQIFF.

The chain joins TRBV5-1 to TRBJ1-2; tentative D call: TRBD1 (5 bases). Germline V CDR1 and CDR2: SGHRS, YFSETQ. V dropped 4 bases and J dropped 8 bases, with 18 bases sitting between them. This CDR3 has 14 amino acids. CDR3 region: CASSPDGQAGGYTF. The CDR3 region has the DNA TGCGCCAGCAGCCCGGACGGACAAGCAGGAGGCTACACCTTC.

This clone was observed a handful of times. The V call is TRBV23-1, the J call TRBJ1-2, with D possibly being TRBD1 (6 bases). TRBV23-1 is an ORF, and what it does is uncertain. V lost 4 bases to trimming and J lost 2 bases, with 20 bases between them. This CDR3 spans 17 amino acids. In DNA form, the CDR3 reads TGCGCCAGCAGTCGGCCAAAGTCCCGCGGGGGCAACTATGGCTACACCTTC. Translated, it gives CASSRPKSRGGNYGYTF.

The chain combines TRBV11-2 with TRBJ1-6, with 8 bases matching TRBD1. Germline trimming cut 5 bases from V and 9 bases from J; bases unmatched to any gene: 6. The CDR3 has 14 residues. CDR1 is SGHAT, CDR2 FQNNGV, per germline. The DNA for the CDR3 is TGTGCCAGCAGCCAACAGGGGGTTGGTTCACCCCTCCACTTT. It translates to CASSQQGVGSPLHF.

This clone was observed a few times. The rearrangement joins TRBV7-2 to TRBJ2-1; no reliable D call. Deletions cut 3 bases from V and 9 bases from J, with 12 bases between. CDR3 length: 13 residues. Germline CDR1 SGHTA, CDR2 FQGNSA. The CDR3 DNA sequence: TGTGCCAGCAGCTTTCAGAGATATGCTGAGCAGTTCTTC. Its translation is CASSFQRYAEQFF. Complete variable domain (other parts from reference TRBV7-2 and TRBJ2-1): GAGVSQSPSNKVTEKGKDVELRCDPISGHTALYWYRQSLGQGLEFLIYFQGNSAPDKSGLPSDRFSAERTGGSVSTLTIQRTQQEDSAVYLCASSFQRYAEQFFGPGTRLTVL.

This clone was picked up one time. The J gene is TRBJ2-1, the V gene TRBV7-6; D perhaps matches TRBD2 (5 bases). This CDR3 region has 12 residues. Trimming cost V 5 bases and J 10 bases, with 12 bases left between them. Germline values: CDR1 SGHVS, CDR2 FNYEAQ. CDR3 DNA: TGTGCCAGCAGCAAACGGACGGGGGAGCAGTTCTTC. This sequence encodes CASSKRTGEQFF.

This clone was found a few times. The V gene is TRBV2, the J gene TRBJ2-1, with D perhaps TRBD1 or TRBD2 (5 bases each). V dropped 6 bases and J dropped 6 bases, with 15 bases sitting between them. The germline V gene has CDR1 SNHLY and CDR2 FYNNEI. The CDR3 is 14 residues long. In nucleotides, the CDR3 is TGTGCCAGCAGGAGCCTTCGGGACGTCAATGAGCAGTTCTTC. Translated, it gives CASRSLRDVNEQFF.

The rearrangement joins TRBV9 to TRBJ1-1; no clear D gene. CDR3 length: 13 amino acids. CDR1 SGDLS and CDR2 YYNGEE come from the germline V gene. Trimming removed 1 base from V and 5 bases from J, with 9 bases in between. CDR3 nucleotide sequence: TGTGCCAGCAGCGTAAGCCCTCAAACTGAAGCTTTCTTT. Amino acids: CASSVSPQTEAFF.

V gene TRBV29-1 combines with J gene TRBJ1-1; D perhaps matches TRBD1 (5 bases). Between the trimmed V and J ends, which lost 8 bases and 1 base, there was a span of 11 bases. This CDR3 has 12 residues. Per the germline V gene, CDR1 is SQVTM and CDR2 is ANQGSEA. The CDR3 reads CSSGRTNTEAFF. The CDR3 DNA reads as TGCAGCTCGGGACGGACGAACACTGAAGCTTTCTTT.

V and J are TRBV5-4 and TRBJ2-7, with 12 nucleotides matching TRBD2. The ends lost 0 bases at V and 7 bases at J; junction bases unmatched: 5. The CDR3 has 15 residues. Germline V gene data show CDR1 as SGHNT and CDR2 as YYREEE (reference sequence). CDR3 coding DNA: TGTGCCAGCAGCTTGGGGCTAGCGGGGGGGCAGGAGCAGTACTTC. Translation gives CASSLGLAGGQEQYF.

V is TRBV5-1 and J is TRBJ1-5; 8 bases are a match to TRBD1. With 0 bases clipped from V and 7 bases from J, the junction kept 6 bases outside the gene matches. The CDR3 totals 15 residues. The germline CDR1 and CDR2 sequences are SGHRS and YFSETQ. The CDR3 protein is CASSLGTGRAQPQHF. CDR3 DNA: TGCGCCAGCAGCTTGGGGACAGGGAGGGCCCAGCCCCAGCATTTT.

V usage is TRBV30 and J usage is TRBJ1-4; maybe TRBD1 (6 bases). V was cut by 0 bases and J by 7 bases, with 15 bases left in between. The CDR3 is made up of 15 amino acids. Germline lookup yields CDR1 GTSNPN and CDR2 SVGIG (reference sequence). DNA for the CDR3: TGTGCCTGGAGTGTACCGGTAGGGGGATCTGAAAAACTGTTTTTT. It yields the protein CAWSVPVGGSEKLFF.

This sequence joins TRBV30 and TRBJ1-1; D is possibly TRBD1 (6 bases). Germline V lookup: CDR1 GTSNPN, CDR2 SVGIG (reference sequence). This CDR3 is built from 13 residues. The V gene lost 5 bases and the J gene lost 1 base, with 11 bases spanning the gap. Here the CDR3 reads CAWQRTENTEAFF. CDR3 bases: TGTGCCTGGCAAAGGACAGAGAACACTGAAGCTTTCTTT.

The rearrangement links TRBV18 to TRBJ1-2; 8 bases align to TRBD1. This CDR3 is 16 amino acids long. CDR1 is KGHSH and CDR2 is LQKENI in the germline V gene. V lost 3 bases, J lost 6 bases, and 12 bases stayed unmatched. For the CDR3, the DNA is TGTGCCAGCTCACCGAACCGGGACAGGAACCCTAATGGCTACACCTTC. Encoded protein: CASSPNRDRNPNGYTF.

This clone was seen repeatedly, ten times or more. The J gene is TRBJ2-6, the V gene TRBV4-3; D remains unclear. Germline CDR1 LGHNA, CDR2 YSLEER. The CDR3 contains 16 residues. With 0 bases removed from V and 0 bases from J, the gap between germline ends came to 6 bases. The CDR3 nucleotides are TGCGCCAGCAGCCAAGATAAGGGCTCTGGGGCCAACGTCCTGACTTTC. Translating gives CASSQDKGSGANVLTF.

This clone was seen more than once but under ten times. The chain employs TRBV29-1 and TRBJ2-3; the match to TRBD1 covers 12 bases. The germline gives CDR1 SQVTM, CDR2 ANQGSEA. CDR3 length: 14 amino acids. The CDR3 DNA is TGCAGAGCTGGGGACAGGGGGCCAACAGATACGCAGTATTTT. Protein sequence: CRAGDRGPTDTQYF.

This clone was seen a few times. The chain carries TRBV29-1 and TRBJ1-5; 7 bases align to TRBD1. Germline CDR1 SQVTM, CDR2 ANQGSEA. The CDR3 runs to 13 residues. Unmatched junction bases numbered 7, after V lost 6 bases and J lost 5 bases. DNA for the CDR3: TGCAGCGTGCAGGACAGGCTCGATCAGCCCCAGCATTTT. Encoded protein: CSVQDRLDQPQHF.

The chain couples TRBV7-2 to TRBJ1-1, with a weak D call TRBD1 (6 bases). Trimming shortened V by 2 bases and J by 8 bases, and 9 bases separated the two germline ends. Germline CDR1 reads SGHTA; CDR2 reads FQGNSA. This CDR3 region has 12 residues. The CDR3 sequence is CASSLPGTEAFF. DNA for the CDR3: TGTGCCAGCAGCTTACCCGGGACAGAAGCTTTCTTT.

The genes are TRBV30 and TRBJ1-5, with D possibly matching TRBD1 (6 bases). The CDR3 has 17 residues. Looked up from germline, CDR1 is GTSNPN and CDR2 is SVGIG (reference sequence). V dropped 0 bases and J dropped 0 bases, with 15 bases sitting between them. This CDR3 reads CAWSVRGQGYSNQPQHF. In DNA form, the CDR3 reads TGTGCCTGGAGTGTAAGGGGTCAGGGGTATAGCAATCAGCCCCAGCATTTT.

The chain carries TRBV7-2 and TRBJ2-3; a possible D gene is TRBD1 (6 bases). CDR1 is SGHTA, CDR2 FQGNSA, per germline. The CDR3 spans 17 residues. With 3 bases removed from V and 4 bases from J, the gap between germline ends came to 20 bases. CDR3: CASSFRFKQGNADTQYF. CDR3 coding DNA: TGTGCCAGCAGCTTCCGATTTAAGCAGGGGAATGCAGATACGCAGTATTTT.